Below, 24 T cell receptor beta chains from the same sample are listed, as sequenced in a study of OX40 agonist ivuxolimab in advanced cancers. Repertoires were generated with immunoSEQ multiplex PCR, while TCRdb's copy carries only in-frame clones and drops some. The sample shows under 75,000 clones, roughly 89% of them seen only once. The sequencing used CD4+ or CD8+ T cells sorted from blood, collected in a trial of the OX40 agonist ivuxolimab. The receptors were gathered from an adult with an advanced solid tumor such as melanoma, head and neck, liver or kidney cancer.

The chain has TRBV6-1 and TRBJ1-5, with 10 bases that match TRBD1. CDR3 length equals 17 residues. The V segment lost 2 bases and the J segment 3 bases; nucleotides outside the gene matches: 7. Germline CDR1 MNHNS, CDR2 SASEGT. The CDR3 DNA reads TGTGCCAGCAGTGAAACCAAGACAGGGGGCTTCAATCAGCCCCAGCATTTT. Translating it yields CASSETKTGGFNQPQHF.

The rearrangement links TRBV5-4 to TRBJ1-2; TRBD1 might be the D (6 bases). V was pared by 5 bases and J by 2 bases, with 16 bases between. The CDR3 extends over 15 amino acids. The germline V gene encodes CDR1 SGHNT and CDR2 YYREEE (reference sequence). DNA for the CDR3: TGTGCCAGCAGGGTGGACAGCCTCCAAAACTATGGCTACACCTTC. Translating gives CASRVDSLQNYGYTF.

V and J are TRBV6-5 and TRBJ1-5; a weak D match, TRBD1 (6 bases). The ends were cut back, 4 bases at V and 11 bases at J, with 12 bases in the middle. The CDR3 covers 12 residues. Germline CDR1 MNHEY, CDR2 SVGAGI. The CDR3 sequence is CASSWTVSAQHF. Written as DNA, the CDR3 is TGTGCCAGCAGTTGGACAGTCTCGGCCCAGCATTTT.

V and J are TRBV2 and TRBJ1-5; D remains unclear. The CDR3 spans 13 residues. Trimming pared 6 bases from V and 2 bases from J, leaving 8 bases between. The V gene's germline CDR1 is SNHLY and CDR2 FYNNEI. The CDR3, as DNA: TGTGCCAGCAGGGTCGAAGGCAATCAGCCCCAGCATTTT. The encoded protein is CASRVEGNQPQHF. Looking up the rest from reference TRBV2 and TRBJ1-5 gives the full variable domain: EPEVTQTPSHQVTQMGQEVILRCVPISNHLYFYWYRQILGQKVEFLVSFYNNEISEKSEIFDDQFSVERPDGSNFTLKIRSTKLEDSAMYFCASRVEGNQPQHFGDGTRLSIL.

This clone is medium-sized within its sample. This sequence joins TRBV6-6 and TRBJ1-2, with 9 bases aligning to TRBD1. Germline V gene lookup returns CDR1 MNHNY and CDR2 SVGAGI (reference sequence). The CDR3 length is 14 residues. V lost 4 bases, J lost 4 bases, and 4 bases stayed unmatched. The CDR3 coding sequence is TGTGCCAGCAGTTTGGGACAGGGAAGCTATGGCTACACCTTC. It encodes CASSLGQGSYGYTF.

The chain carries TRBV5-6 and TRBJ1-6, with a tentative D call TRBD1 (6 bases). This CDR3 is built from 13 residues. V shed 1 base and J shed 8 bases, with 7 bases lying between them. Germline CDR1 and CDR2: SGHDT and YYEEEE. DNA of the CDR3: TGTGCCAGCAGCTTGCAGGGGTATTCACCCCTCCACTTT. Translating gives CASSLQGYSPLHF. The full variable domain, with the rest looked up from reference TRBV5-6 and TRBJ1-6, is DAGVTQSPTHLIKTRGQQVTLRCSPKSGHDTVSWYQQALGQGPQFIFQYYEEEERQRGNFPDRFSGHQFPNYSSELNVNALLLGDSALYLCASSLQGYSPLHFGNGTRLTVT.

V and J are TRBV27 and TRBJ2-5, with D unresolved. With 2 bases removed from V and 3 bases from J, the gap between germline ends came to 7 bases. The CDR3 runs 13 residues. Germline-derived CDR1 and CDR2 are MNHEY and SMNVEV (reference sequence). The CDR3: CASSLDQEETQYF. The CDR3 region has the DNA TGTGCCAGCAGTTTAGACCAGGAAGAGACCCAGTACTTC.

This clone was seen a single time. As DNA, the CDR3 is TGTGCCAGCAGCTTAGACTACCGCCGTGGGGAGCAGTTCTTC. The encoded protein is CASSLDYRRGEQFF. This rearrangement joins TRBV7-2 to TRBJ2-1; D remains ambiguous. V was shortened by 1 base and J by 10 bases, with 14 bases between the two germline ends. This CDR3 comprises 14 residues. Germline CDR1 SGHTA, CDR2 FQGNSA.

The rearrangement uses TRBV5-1 and TRBJ2-2; no firm D call. CDR3 length: 11 amino acids. The V gene's germline CDR1 is SGHRS and CDR2 YFSETQ. The V and J ends lost 3 bases and 6 bases respectively, with 3 bases between them. The CDR3 loop is CASSWAGELFF. CDR3 coding DNA: TGCGCCAGCAGCTGGGCCGGGGAGCTGTTTTTT.

The chain recombines TRBV19 with TRBJ2-5; the match to TRBD1 covers 7 bases. The J call may be faulty, since TRBJ2-7 better matches the DNA end. Germline values: CDR1 LNHDA, CDR2 SQIVND (reference sequence). This CDR3 region has 13 residues. Here the CDR3 reads CAADRRLAYEQYF. In DNA form, the CDR3 reads TGTGCGGCGGACAGGCGCCTGGCCTACGAGCAGTACTTC.

This clone appeared once. The chain combines TRBV7-2 with TRBJ1-4; D remains ambiguous. Germline CDR1 and CDR2: SGHTA and FQGNSA. CDR3 length: 13 amino acids. Trimming stripped 5 bases from V and 8 bases from J, with 12 bases between. As DNA, the CDR3 is TGTGCCAGCAGCCGGAATGTCCGGGAAAAACTGTTTTTT. Its translation is CASSRNVREKLFF. The full variable domain, rest sourced from reference TRBV7-2 and TRBJ1-4, is GAGVSQSPSNKVTEKGKDVELRCDPISGHTALYWYRQSLGQGLEFLIYFQGNSAPDKSGLPSDRFSAERTGGSVSTLTIQRTQQEDSAVYLCASSRNVREKLFFGSGTQLSVL.

The genes are TRBV5-1 and TRBJ2-6; no definite D call. The CDR3 contains 15 residues. In germline, CDR1 is SGHRS, CDR2 YFSETQ. The V and J ends lost 1 base and 4 bases respectively, with 9 bases between them. The CDR3: CASSLTQTGANVLTF. The CDR3, as DNA: TGCGCCAGCAGCTTGACCCAGACCGGGGCCAACGTCCTGACTTTC. Looking up the rest from reference TRBV5-1 and TRBJ2-6 gives the full variable domain: KAGVTQTPRYLIKTRGQQVTLSCSPISGHRSVSWYQQTPGQGLQFLFEYFSETQRNKGNFPGRFSGRQFSNSRSEMNVSTLELGDSALYLCASSLTQTGANVLTFGAGSRLTVL.

This clone has just one count. The CDR3 spells CASSLMGARGLFF. DNA for the CDR3: TGTGCCAGCAGTTTGATGGGGGCCCGGGGACTGTTTTTT. This chain connects TRBV28 to TRBJ1-4, with D tentatively TRBD1 (6 bases). The V end was cut by 3 bases, the J end by 13 bases, with 15 bases between. The length of the CDR3 is 13 residues. Per germline, CDR1 MDHEN and CDR2 SYDVKM. Complete variable domain (other parts from reference TRBV28 and TRBJ1-4): DVKVTQSSRYLVKRTGEKVFLECVQDMDHENMFWYRQDPGLGLRLIYFSYDVKMKEKGDIPEGYSVSREKKERFSLILESASTNQTSMYLCASSLMGARGLFFGSGTQLSVL.

The chain carries TRBV27 and TRBJ1-2; D is perhaps TRBD1 (6 bases). The CDR3 spans 14 residues. From germline, CDR1 is MNHEY and CDR2 SMNVEV (reference sequence). Trimming took off 6 bases at V and 9 bases at J, with 20 bases between the two ends. Here the CDR3 reads CASRPGAAGESYTF. The CDR3 nucleotides are TGTGCCAGCAGGCCAGGGGCGGCCGGGGAGAGCTACACCTTC.

This chain joins TRBV4-1 and TRBJ2-2; maybe TRBD1 (5 bases). Germline CDR1 reads MGHRA; CDR2 reads YSYEKL. The CDR3 is 15 amino acids. With 3 bases removed from V and 4 bases from J, the gap between germline ends came to 12 bases. CDR3 in DNA: TGCGCCAGCAGCCAGCGACAGTCGATCACCGGGGAGCTGTTTTTT. Amino acids: CASSQRQSITGELFF.

The chain couples TRBV5-1 to TRBJ2-5; the D is unclear. The V end lost 0 bases, the J end lost 5 bases, and 11 bases lay between the germline ends. Germline V CDR1 and CDR2: SGHRS, YFSETQ. CDR3 size: 14 residues. In DNA form, the CDR3 reads TGCGCCAGCAGCTTGGAGTGGCTTGTCGAGACCCAGTACTTC. Translating it yields CASSLEWLVETQYF. The whole variable domain, remainder taken from reference TRBV5-1 and TRBJ2-5, is KAGVTQTPRYLIKTRGQQVTLSCSPISGHRSVSWYQQTPGQGLQFLFEYFSETQRNKGNFPGRFSGRQFSNSRSEMNVSTLELGDSALYLCASSLEWLVETQYFGPGTRLLVL.

The chain has TRBV29-1 and TRBJ2-7; D remains ambiguous. The CDR3 is made up of 11 amino acids. Germline V gene data show CDR1 as SQVTM and CDR2 as ANQGSEA. With 5 bases removed from V and 4 bases from J, the gap between germline ends came to 9 bases. The CDR3 reads CSVFVNYEQYF. In nucleotides, the CDR3 is TGCAGCGTTTTCGTGAATTACGAGCAGTACTTC.

This chain links TRBV5-4 with TRBJ1-6; 8 bases map to TRBD1. The V gene's germline CDR1 is SGHNT and CDR2 YYREEE (reference sequence). V gave up 5 bases and J gave up 7 bases; unmatched junction bases: 5. The length of the CDR3 is 14 residues. The CDR3 spells CASSPGGLNSPLHF. As DNA, the CDR3 is TGTGCCAGCAGTCCAGGGGGCTTGAATTCACCCCTCCACTTT.

This clone was recorded once. CDR3 residues: CASSPGGGSYNEQFF. The CDR3 nucleotides are TGTGCCAGCAGCCCGGGGGGGGGTTCCTACAATGAGCAGTTCTTC. This chain uses TRBV5-4 with TRBJ2-1, with 8 bases fitting TRBD2. V lost 4 bases to trimming and J lost 1 base; unmatched junction nucleotides: 4. Looked up from germline, CDR1 is SGHNT and CDR2 is YYREEE (reference sequence). CDR3 length equals 15 residues.

The rearrangement links TRBV6-5 to TRBJ1-2; D not resolved. Per the germline V gene, CDR1 is MNHEY and CDR2 is SVGAGI. V lost 2 bases and J lost 4, with 11 bases in between. There are 14 residues in the CDR3. This CDR3 reads CASSYDLDGYGYTF. The CDR3 nucleotides read TGTGCCAGCAGTTACGACCTGGACGGCTATGGCTACACCTTC.

The V and J genes are TRBV6-1 and TRBJ2-3; D might be TRBD2 (5 bases). This CDR3 has 15 amino acids. Germline CDR1 reads MNHNS; CDR2 reads SASEGT. V lost 6 bases, J lost 0 bases, and 13 bases lay in between. The CDR3 sequence: CASRGAARSTDTQYF. The CDR3 DNA sequence: TGTGCCAGCAGGGGAGCGGCTAGAAGCACAGATACGCAGTATTTT.

V and J are TRBV21-1 and TRBJ2-1; the DNA was not compared with TRBD1, the D call given in the table. TRBV21-1 is an annotated pseudogene. The CDR3 totals 17 residues. CDR3 sequence (DNA): TGTGCCAGCAGCTCTCGCCGCGGACAGGGGAACTACAATGAGCAGTTCTTC. This codes for CASSSRRGQGNYNEQFF.

This clone was recorded once. The chain uses TRBV6-6 and TRBJ1-5; D is unresolved. CDR1 and CDR2 from the germline V gene are MNHNY and SVGAGI (reference sequence). The V end was cut by 6 bases, the J end by 7 bases, with 10 bases between. The length of the CDR3 is 12 residues. The CDR3 loop reads CASSLPRQPQHF. The CDR3 coding sequence is TGTGCCAGCAGCCTCCCCAGGCAGCCCCAGCATTTT.

The chain uses TRBV2 and TRBJ2-7, with 10 bases lining up with TRBD1. V gave up 5 bases and J gave up 3 bases; unmatched junction bases: 4. This CDR3 comprises 14 residues. The germline V gene has CDR1 SNHLY and CDR2 FYNNEI. CDR3 sequence (DNA): TGTGCCAGCAGTACCGACAGGGGGCGCTACGAGCAGTACTTC. Its protein is CASSTDRGRYEQYF.